The 27 T cell receptor beta chains below come from one sample, sequenced in a study of CD8 T cell repertoires and HIV-1 epitope variants. Their target antigens are unknown. The repertoire was sequenced with immunoSEQ multiplex PCR; TCRdb's copy has only in-frame clones and lacks some. The table lists some 2,800 clones, around 70% of them singletons. Material: cultured CD8+ T cells derived from PBMCs. These receptors originate from a male donor with HIV.

This chain connects TRBV6-1 to TRBJ2-7, with D tentatively TRBD1 (6 bases). Germline values: CDR1 MNHNS, CDR2 SASEGT. The CDR3 spans 14 residues. Deletions cut 2 bases from V and 2 bases from J, with 10 bases between. This chain's CDR3 is CASSEQGPPYEQYF. DNA of the CDR3: TGTGCCAGCAGTGAACAGGGGCCCCCCTACGAGCAGTACTTC.

The J gene is TRBJ2-7, the V gene TRBV2; 14 bases line up with TRBD2. V gave up 5 bases and J gave up 6 bases; unmatched junction bases: 12. CDR1 and CDR2 from the germline V gene are SNHLY and FYNNEI. This CDR3 has 17 amino acids. CDR3 in amino acids: CASSTGLAGVDASEQYF. CDR3 DNA: TGTGCCAGCAGTACGGGACTAGCGGGAGTGGACGCCTCCGAGCAGTACTTC.

J is TRBJ2-3 and V is TRBV5-1; no firm D call. V was clipped by 2 bases and J by 0 bases, with 10 bases between them. The CDR3 is 15 amino acids. Germline CDR1 reads SGHRS; CDR2 reads YFSETQ. Written as DNA, the CDR3 is TGCGCCAGCAGCTTCGACTCTCCTAGCACAGATACGCAGTATTTT. Translated: CASSFDSPSTDTQYF.

The V call is TRBV28, the J call TRBJ2-7, with D uncertain. Germline values: CDR1 MDHEN, CDR2 SYDVKM. With 4 bases removed from V and 2 bases from J, the gap between germline ends came to 12 bases. CDR3 length equals 14 residues. CDR3 loop: CASSSDVSAYEQYF. CDR3 bases: TGTGCCAGCAGTTCAGATGTCTCGGCCTACGAGCAGTACTTC. Using reference TRBV28 and TRBJ2-7 for the parts outside the CDR3, the full variable domain is DVKVTQSSRYLVKRTGEKVFLECVQDMDHENMFWYRQDPGLGLRLIYFSYDVKMKEKGDIPEGYSVSREKKERFSLILESASTNQTSMYLCASSSDVSAYEQYFGPGTRLTVT.

The chain carries TRBV4-3 and TRBJ2-3; a weak D match, TRBD1 (6 bases). The germline V gene encodes CDR1 LGHNA and CDR2 YSLEER. The V end was cut by 0 bases, the J end by 0 bases, with 7 bases between. This CDR3 has 15 residues. As DNA, the CDR3 is TGCGCCAGCAGCCAAGATGGGGGCAGCACAGATACGCAGTATTTT. Its translation: CASSQDGGSTDTQYF.

V is TRBV19 and J is TRBJ1-3; D not resolved. V gave up 5 bases and J gave up 0 bases, with 5 bases separating them. The germline gives CDR1 LNHDA, CDR2 SQIVND (reference sequence). The CDR3 consists of 13 residues. As DNA, the CDR3 is TGTGCCAGTAGTTCAAACTCTGGAAACACCATATATTTT. Translated, it gives CASSSNSGNTIYF.

The V and J genes are TRBV4-3 and TRBJ2-3, with D hard to call. The ends were cut back, 0 bases at V and 2 bases at J, with 0 bases in the middle. This CDR3 comprises 12 residues. CDR1 is LGHNA and CDR2 is YSLEER in the germline V gene. In DNA form, the CDR3 reads TGCGCCAGCAGCCAAGACACAGATACGCAGTATTTT. Protein sequence: CASSQDTDTQYF.

The chain is built from TRBV19 and TRBJ2-7, with D possibly being TRBD2 (5 bases). Trimming took off 5 bases at V and 2 bases at J, with 13 bases between the two ends. CDR1 is LNHDA and CDR2 is SQIVND in the germline V gene (reference sequence). The CDR3 extends over 14 amino acids. CDR3 nucleotide sequence: TGTGCCAGTAGTTCGAGGGAGACCCCCTACGAGCAGTACTTC. Protein: CASSSRETPYEQYF.

The chain has TRBV7-2 and TRBJ2-4, with 7 bases aligning to TRBD2. The germline gives CDR1 SGHTA, CDR2 FQGNSA. The CDR3 spans 14 residues. The J segment lost 7 bases and the V segment lost 1 base, leaving 4 bases of the junction unmatched. The CDR3 here is CASSLGLARNIQYF. The CDR3 nucleotides are TGTGCCAGCAGCTTAGGACTAGCTAGGAACATTCAGTACTTC.

This clone is termed large. This chain links TRBV10-3 with TRBJ2-6; D tentatively reads TRBD1 or TRBD2 (5 bases each). This CDR3 spans 17 amino acids. The V end lost 0 bases, the J end lost 1 base, and 10 bases lay between the germline ends. Germline-derived CDR1 and CDR2 are ENHRY and SYGVKD. The CDR3 nucleotides are TGTGCCATCAGTGAGTCTCTGGGGGTATCTGGGGCCAACGTCCTGACTTTC. Translated, it gives CAISESLGVSGANVLTF.

The chain couples TRBV28 to TRBJ2-3; D is perhaps TRBD2 (5 bases). The CDR3 contains 15 residues. Trimming shortened V by 2 bases and J by 0 bases, and 9 bases separated the two germline ends. Germline-derived CDR1 and CDR2 are MDHEN and SYDVKM. Written as DNA, the CDR3 is TGTGCCAGCAGTTTAGGAGCGGTAAGCACAGATACGCAGTATTTT. Its protein product is CASSLGAVSTDTQYF. Full variable domain (remainder filled in from reference TRBV28 and TRBJ2-3): DVKVTQSSRYLVKRTGEKVFLECVQDMDHENMFWYRQDPGLGLRLIYFSYDVKMKEKGDIPEGYSVSREKKERFSLILESASTNQTSMYLCASSLGAVSTDTQYFGPGTRLTVL.

This clone was seen a few times. The chain is built from TRBV13 and TRBJ2-7; D might be TRBD1 (5 bases). V lost 7 bases, J lost 4 bases, and 14 bases lay in between. CDR1 is PRHDT, CDR2 FYEKMQ, per germline (reference sequence). The CDR3 length is 13 residues. CDR3 protein: CASTTDRAYEQYF. The CDR3 nucleotides read TGTGCCAGCACTACCGACAGAGCATACGAGCAGTACTTC.

The chain combines TRBV7-3 with TRBJ1-1; TRBD1 matches 9 bases. V dropped 3 bases and J dropped 3; count of bases not matched to a gene: 5. The CDR3 totals 15 residues. Germline V gene data show CDR1 as SGHTA and CDR2 as FQGTGA. The CDR3 loop reads CASSFAGTGHTEAFF. CDR3 DNA: TGTGCCAGCAGCTTCGCCGGGACAGGGCACACTGAAGCTTTCTTT.

This clone was recorded only once. The chain links TRBV28 to TRBJ2-4; 8 bases align to TRBD1. The junction had 10 bases not matched to a gene; V was cut back by 6 bases and J by 0 bases. The CDR3 totals 17 residues. Germline V gene sequence: CDR1 MDHEN, CDR2 SYDVKM. CDR3 in amino acids: CASRSPRGQGAKNIQYF. CDR3 nucleotide sequence: TGTGCCAGCAGATCGCCTCGTGGACAGGGAGCCAAAAACATTCAGTACTTC.

The CDR3 reads CASSSRQNYGYTF. Written as DNA, the CDR3 is TGTGCCAGCAGCTCCCGACAGAACTATGGCTACACCTTC. V usage is TRBV13 and J usage is TRBJ1-2, with D maybe TRBD1 (5 bases). The V gene's germline CDR1 is PRHDT and CDR2 FYEKMQ (reference sequence). V lost 4 bases to trimming and J lost 2 bases, with 8 bases between them. The length of the CDR3 is 13 residues.

The chain joins TRBV5-8 to TRBJ1-6; TRBD1 aligns across 8 bases. With V trimmed by 5 bases and J by 7 bases, 5 bases remained unmatched. CDR3 length: 14 residues. Germline CDR1 and CDR2: SGHTS and YDEGEE. CDR3 DNA: TGTGCCAGCAGGACCAGGACAGGGAATTCACCCCTCCACTTT. Residues: CASRTRTGNSPLHF.

The chain couples TRBV29-1 to TRBJ2-7; 13 nucleotides agree with TRBD2. This CDR3 region has 14 residues. The V gene end was trimmed by 6 bases and the J gene end by 6 bases; junction bases not matched to a gene: 8. Germline V gene data show CDR1 as SQVTM and CDR2 as ANQGSEA. The CDR3 sequence: CSVYGTSGVGEQYF. The CDR3 DNA reads TGCAGCGTCTATGGGACTAGCGGGGTGGGCGAGCAGTACTTC.

This chain links TRBV28 with TRBJ1-4; 8 bases fit TRBD1. This CDR3 has 13 residues. With V trimmed by 9 bases and J by 7 bases, 7 bases remained unmatched. Germline V gene sequence: CDR1 MDHEN, CDR2 SYDVKM. For the CDR3, the DNA is TGTGCCAGTGGGCAGGGGGCGAGTGAAAAACTGTTTTTT. It is translated as CASGQGASEKLFF.

This clone was recorded only once. This chain uses TRBV5-1 with TRBJ2-1; TRBD2 agrees at 9 bases. The V and J ends lost 1 base and 6 bases, in that order; junction bases with no gene match: 5. CDR3 length: 15 amino acids. Germline values: CDR1 SGHRS, CDR2 YFSETQ. CDR3 sequence reads: CASSLIASGVNEQFF. The CDR3 bases are TGCGCCAGCAGCTTGATCGCTAGCGGGGTCAATGAGCAGTTCTTC.

This clone appeared a few times. DNA of the CDR3: TGCAGCGTTGAAGTTGAGGGACAGGGGTCGAACGAGCAGTACTTC. This sequence encodes CSVEVEGQGSNEQYF. The chain couples TRBV29-1 to TRBJ2-7; TRBD1 matches 10 bases. The CDR3 covers 15 residues. The ends lost 1 base at V and 5 bases at J; junction bases unmatched: 8. Germline-derived CDR1 and CDR2 are SQVTM and ANQGSEA.

This clone was counted a few times. The chain is built from TRBV19 and TRBJ1-1; D uncertain. This CDR3 spans 12 amino acids. V lost 5 bases, J lost 9 bases, and 13 bases lay in between. The V gene's germline CDR1 is LNHDA and CDR2 SQIVND (reference sequence). CDR3 residues: CASSSSGRQAFF. CDR3 sequence (DNA): TGTGCCAGTAGTTCCTCCGGGAGGCAAGCTTTCTTT.

For this clone: Other DNA sequences in the sample encode the same CDR3. V and J are TRBV9 and TRBJ2-7; 9 bases are shared with TRBD2. The CDR3 loop spans 14 amino acids. The V gene end was trimmed by 5 bases and the J gene end by 5 bases; junction bases not matched to a gene: 8. Looked up from germline, CDR1 is SGDLS and CDR2 is YYNGEE. This chain's CDR3 is CASSGGGGADEQYF. CDR3 nucleotides: TGTGCCAGCAGTGGGGGCGGGGGGGCTGACGAGCAGTACTTC.

The chain joins TRBV28 to TRBJ2-5; D is undetermined. The length of the CDR3 is 15 residues. Germline loops: CDR1 MDHEN, CDR2 SYDVKM. The V end lost 1 base, the J end lost 0 bases, and 9 bases lay between the germline ends. The CDR3 here is CASSLSLYNQETQYF. The CDR3 DNA reads TGTGCCAGCAGTTTATCCCTTTATAACCAAGAGACCCAGTACTTC.

The genes are TRBV6-1 and TRBJ2-7, with D possibly TRBD1 on 6 matching bases. There are 13 residues in the CDR3. The germline V gene encodes CDR1 MNHNS and CDR2 SASEGT. Trimming removed 4 bases from V and 2 bases from J, with 9 bases in between. The CDR3 here is CASSARGTYEQYF. The CDR3, as DNA: TGTGCCAGCAGTGCAAGGGGGACCTACGAGCAGTACTTC.

The chain has TRBV2 and TRBJ1-1; D possibly corresponds to TRBD1 (5 bases). V lost 8 bases to trimming and J lost 0 bases, with 19 bases between them. CDR1 is SNHLY and CDR2 is FYNNEI in the germline V gene. The CDR3 spans 16 residues. The CDR3 nucleotides read TGTGCCAGCCAAACCCGGGACTTCAACATGAACACTGAAGCTTTCTTT. It encodes CASQTRDFNMNTEAFF.

The V gene is TRBV9, the J gene TRBJ2-1; 12 positions match TRBD1. Trimming removed 0 bases from V and 6 bases from J; junction bases left unmatched: 4. Germline V lookup: CDR1 SGDLS, CDR2 YYNGEE. This CDR3 is 16 amino acids long. CDR3 nucleotide sequence: TGTGCCAGCAGCGTAGTTGGGACAGGGGGCCTCAATGAGCAGTTCTTC. Amino acids: CASSVVGTGGLNEQFF.

V usage is TRBV5-6 and J usage is TRBJ2-1, with D perhaps matching TRBD2 (6 bases). Germline-derived CDR1 and CDR2 are SGHDT and YYEEEE. Trimming stripped 0 bases from V and 4 bases from J, with 17 bases between. The CDR3 consists of 17 residues. CDR3 nucleotides: TGTGCCAGCAGCTTGGGAGGAGGTAGCGGACCGTACAATGAGCAGTTCTTC. It is translated as CASSLGGGSGPYNEQFF.